Here is one T cell receptor (beta chain) with its context. Its antigen remains unidentified. The sample originates from a study of a mutant IDH1 vaccine in newly diagnosed glioma. Study-level background: Standard pretreatment was either radiotherapy, temozolomide, or, for most, radiochemotherapy with temozolomide. Findings and caveats of the study: The occurrence of vaccine-induced immune responses was seen in over 85% of patients. Pseudoprogression apparently tracked independently of changes in top peripheral T cell clonotypes.

The time point: week 35, safety follow-up. The investigators gave 300 ug of mutant IDH1 20-mer peptide in each vaccine dose, together with topical imiquimod. V lost 2 bases, J lost 1 base, and 13 bases lay in between. The CDR3 consists of 16 residues. CDR1 is SGHRS, CDR2 YFSETQ, per germline. This table comes from immunoSEQ multiplex PCR, and its TCRdb copy is limited to in-frame clones, with some not included. The sample records around 32,000 clones, 60% to 80% being singletons. The chain uses TRBV5-1 and TRBJ1-3; D gene uncertain. The input for sequencing was PBMCs, taken from a glioma patient whose treatment included an IDH1 peptide vaccine. This receptor was obtained from a young woman with glioma. Some clones in this sample may be carry-over from other donors' samples. The CDR3 DNA sequence: TGCGCCAGCAGCTTATCGACGTACTCTTCTGGAAACACCATATATTTT. Residues: CASSLSTYSSGNTIYF.